These T cell receptor beta chains were read from a single sample in a study of cytomegalovirus exposure and HLA in healthy donors. The repertoire was sequenced with immunoSEQ multiplex PCR; TCRdb's copy has only in-frame clones and lacks some. The table includes about 170,000 clones, less than 85% detected once. The sample was PBMCs. These receptors all come from a male donor in good health and CMV-seronegative. Each CDR3 is given with its conserved first and last residue. A D gene is named only where the DNA matches it firmly. Where a row states a size, it is once, few, many or the class of an expanded clone; other rows omit it.

clone size: -; D gene: TRBD1; V gene: TRBV5-8; J gene: TRBJ1-4; CDR3 DNA: TGTGCCAGCAACGTCCCGGGACAGTTTCTAAATGAAAAACTGTTTTTT; CDR3 protein: CASNVPGQFLNEKLFF
clone size: -; D gene: -; V gene: TRBV9; J gene: TRBJ1-2; CDR3 DNA: TGTGCCAGCAGCCCCCAGGGGAAGAGCTATGGCTACACCTTC; CDR3 protein: CASSPQGKSYGYTF
clone size: -; D gene: -; V gene: TRBV7-2; J gene: TRBJ2-1; CDR3 DNA: TGTGCCAGCAGCTTAGAGGCGGGTTCATGGAATGAGCAGTTCTTC; CDR3 protein: CASSLEAGSWNEQFF
clone size: -; D gene: TRBD2; V gene: TRBV5-1; J gene: TRBJ2-2; CDR3 DNA: TGCGCCAGCAGCTACGGACTAGCGGCGAACACCGGGGAGCTGTTTTTT; CDR3 protein: CASSYGLAANTGELFF
clone size: -; D gene: -; V gene: TRBV18; J gene: TRBJ2-7; CDR3 DNA: TGTGCCAGCTCCCCGGCGGAGGACGAGCAGTACTTC; CDR3 protein: CASSPAEDEQYF
clone size: -; D gene: -; V gene: TRBV4-3; J gene: TRBJ1-1; CDR3 DNA: TGCGCCAGCAGCCAAGGGGAACCGGGATGGCGAACTGAAGCTTTCTTT; CDR3 protein: CASSQGEPGWRTEAFF
clone size: -; D gene: -; V gene: TRBV6-8; J gene: TRBJ2-5; CDR3 DNA: TGTGCCAGCAGTTCTATGGGGAGTAGCCGTGAGACCCAGTACTTC; CDR3 protein: CASSSMGSSRETQYF
clone size: -; D gene: TRBD1; V gene: TRBV6-1; J gene: TRBJ1-4; CDR3 DNA: TGTGCCAGCAGTGGGGGACAGGGGGGACCAACTAATGAAAAACTGTTTTTT; CDR3 protein: CASSGGQGGPTNEKLFF
clone size: -; D gene: -; V gene: TRBV11-2; J gene: TRBJ2-5; CDR3 DNA: TGTGCCAGCAGCCAGGGCGAGACCCAGTACTTC; CDR3 protein: CASSQGETQYF
clone size: once; D gene: -; V gene: TRBV19; J gene: TRBJ1-1; CDR3 DNA: TGTGCCAGTAGCCTTATGGCATGGACTGAAGCTTTCTTT; CDR3 protein: CASSLMAWTEAFF
clone size: -; D gene: -; V gene: TRBV4-2; J gene: TRBJ1-1; CDR3 DNA: TGTGCCAGCAGCCAGGAAACGACCAGGGTGAACACTGAAGCTTTCTTT; CDR3 protein: CASSQETTRVNTEAFF
clone size: -; D gene: -; V gene: TRBV2; J gene: TRBJ2-5; CDR3 DNA: TGTGCCAGCCTTGACCTTGACAGGGAGACCCAGTACTTC; CDR3 protein: CASLDLDRETQYF
clone size: -; D gene: -; V gene: TRBV11-3; J gene: TRBJ2-5; CDR3 DNA: TGTGCCAGCAGCTTCAAGCACGGGGAGACCCAGTACTTC; CDR3 protein: CASSFKHGETQYF
clone size: -; D gene: -; V gene: TRBV27; J gene: TRBJ1-3; CDR3 DNA: TGTGCCAGCTCAGACATAAACTCTGGAAACACCATATATTTT; CDR3 protein: CASSDINSGNTIYF
clone size: -; D gene: -; V gene: TRBV11-2; J gene: TRBJ1-1; CDR3 DNA: TGTGCCAGCAGCCCCCGGGGGGCGATTTTCTTT; CDR3 protein: CASSPRGAIFF
clone size: once; D gene: -; V gene: TRBV6-5; J gene: TRBJ1-4; CDR3 DNA: TGTGCCAGCAGTTCGAGACAGGCAACTAATGAAAAACTGTTTTTT; CDR3 protein: CASSSRQATNEKLFF
clone size: -; D gene: -; V gene: TRBV7-2; J gene: TRBJ2-5; CDR3 DNA: TGTGCCAGCAGCGCCGGGACACAACGGCAAGAGACCCAGTACTTC; CDR3 protein: CASSAGTQRQETQYF
clone size: -; D gene: -; V gene: TRBV5-8; J gene: TRBJ1-5; CDR3 DNA: TGTGCCAGCCGCAGGGTTGCTTATCAGCCCCAGCATTTT; CDR3 protein: CASRRVAYQPQHF
clone size: -; D gene: TRBD2; V gene: TRBV5-1; J gene: TRBJ2-5; CDR3 DNA: TGCGCCAGCAGCCGGGGGACTATCCAAGAGACCCAGTACTTC; CDR3 protein: CASSRGTIQETQYF
clone size: once; D gene: -; V gene: TRBV6-6; J gene: TRBJ1-4; CDR3 DNA: TGTGCCAGCGAATGGGGTAGAGGGCCAACTAATGAAAAACTGTTTTTT; CDR3 protein: CASEWGRGPTNEKLFF